The 8 T cell receptor beta chains reported below all come from one sample, sequenced in a study of T cells in Graves' hyperthyroidism and ophthalmopathy. Amplified regions were TCR beta CDR3 sequences from RNA transcripts. With the HTBI primer set, the TCR CDR3 went through a first round of RT-PCR. TCRdb independently ran MiXCR on the multiplex PCR reads; one entry per CDR3 protein. The sample includes about 500,000 distinct CDR3 sequences, more than 15% of them seen just once. The sequenced sample was blood. These receptors were taken from a woman aged 18-30 years with Graves' ophthalmopathy.

The chain uses TRBV4-3 and TRBJ2-1; D perhaps matches TRBD2 (5 bases). CDR1 and CDR2 from the germline V gene are LGHNA and YSLEER. The CDR3 loop spans 14 amino acids. The V end lost 2 bases, the J end lost 8 bases, and 13 bases lay between the germline ends. CDR3 nucleotides: TGCGCCAGCAGCCAACACCTTATGAGGGATGAGCAGTTCTTC. The encoded protein is CASSQHLMRDEQFF.

This chain connects TRBV6-1 to TRBJ2-1, with D maybe TRBD2 (7 bases). This CDR3 spans 11 amino acids. V was trimmed by 7 bases and J by 9 bases, leaving 10 bases between them. Germline V lookup: CDR1 MNHNS, CDR2 SASEGT. CDR3 coding DNA: TGTGCCAGCATAGGGGGGGTTGAGCAGTTCTTC. Protein product: CASIGGVEQFF.

The chain joins TRBV19 to TRBJ2-7, with D perhaps matching TRBD1 (5 bases). CDR1 LNHDA and CDR2 SQIVND come from the germline V gene (reference sequence). The V end lost 1 base, the J end lost 3 bases, and 16 bases lay between the germline ends. The CDR3 contains 16 residues. The CDR3: CASSIVPGTGYYEQYF. The CDR3 DNA is TGTGCCAGTAGTATAGTTCCCGGCACAGGATACTACGAGCAGTACTTC.

The chain couples TRBV20-1 to TRBJ1-5; TRBD1 aligns across 9 bases. V lost 6 bases and J lost 6; bases outside the gene matches: 9. Germline loops: CDR1 DFQATT, CDR2 SNEGSKA (reference sequence). CDR3 length equals 14 residues. CDR3 protein: CSALQGARGQPQHF. The CDR3 nucleotides read TGCAGTGCATTACAGGGGGCGCGGGGTCAGCCCCAGCATTTT.

This clonotype was observed a few times. J is TRBJ2-1 and V is TRBV19; perhaps TRBD2 as D (5 bases). The germline V and J ends were trimmed by 6 bases and 2 bases, with 11 bases remaining between them. This CDR3 has 14 amino acids. Per the germline V gene, CDR1 is LNHDA and CDR2 is SQIVND (reference sequence). CDR3 nucleotides: TGTGCCAGTAGAGCGAGCGGTACCTACAATGAGCAGTTCTTC. Translated: CASRASGTYNEQFF.

This clonotype has at least ten counts. V usage is TRBV28 and J usage is TRBJ2-1, with 8 bases that match TRBD1. Germline CDR1 and CDR2: MDHEN and SYDVKM. The trim removed 4 bases at V and 0 bases at J, leaving 20 bases unmatched. The CDR3 runs to 21 residues. CDR3 sequence reads: CASSSALRTGRYLSSYNEQFF. The DNA of the CDR3 is TGTGCCAGCAGTTCGGCCTTACGGACAGGGAGGTACCTTAGCTCCTACAATGAGCAGTTCTTC.

This clonotype came up a few times. The chain uses TRBV18 and TRBJ1-5, with a weak D call TRBD1 (6 bases). V dropped 3 bases and J dropped 0 bases, with 12 bases sitting between them. CDR1 is KGHSH and CDR2 is LQKENI in the germline V gene. There are 16 residues in the CDR3. This CDR3 is CASSPGDIYSNQPQHF. For the CDR3, the DNA is TGTGCCAGCTCACCCGGGGACATCTATAGCAATCAGCCCCAGCATTTT.

This clonotype was recorded at least ten times. The J gene is TRBJ2-3, the V gene TRBV6-1; unclear D gene. The CDR3 runs to 14 residues. V was shortened by 4 bases and J by 1 base, with 9 bases between the two germline ends. In germline, CDR1 is MNHNS, CDR2 SASEGT. This CDR3 reads CASSAAGRTDTQYF. The CDR3, as DNA: TGTGCCAGCAGTGCGGCAGGACGCACAGATACGCAGTATTTT.